This section outlines one T cell receptor beta chain sequence together with its context. The specificity of this receptor is unknown. Base qualities are missing; no much larger clone stands one base away. TCRbeta CDR3 regions were amplified from genomic DNA using the immunoSEQ Assay, a bias-controlled multiplex PCR. The authors processed their data as follows. The number of nucleated cells in each sample was estimated from the amplification of reference gene primers within the assay. To quantify the absolute abundance of each unique TCRbeta CDR3 rearrangement, sequence reads were collapsed and filtered. For each sample, productive Simpson clonality was calculated as the square root of Simpson's diversity index across productive rearrangements. The source is immuneACCESS, and TCRdb retained only in-frame sequences with V and J called. Part of the clones is not carried over; for the studies checked, unresolved V genes explain less than half of this, and the remainder is unexplained. V and J calls and clone size are copied from that table; D and trimming were computed from the DNA. Within this sample are tens of thousands of clones, with approximately 85% of them counted one time only. The ten most abundant clones make up about 13% of the sample.

These data belong to a study of blood T cell repertoires in COVID-19 (dated by TCRdb to 2018 to 2021). About the full investigation: Samples covering the acute and convalescent phases of COVID-19 were provided by collaborators in the United States, Italy and Spain. The material from the prospective study consisted of cDNA or gDNA derived from T cells, B-cell-depleted T cells, or PBMCs. Subjects who had been exposed to COVID-19, were actively infected with it, or had recovered from it provided the deeply sampled blood TCRbeta repertoires that made up the dataset. The repertoires were made available in a free public database intended to serve as a resource for research on the immune response to SARS-CoV-2. Samples came from the ongoing ImmuneRACE study (first 160 participants) plus 1,254 subjects from 6 global collaborators. Sample metadata almost always included a de-identified subject ID, COVID-19 status, age in years and sex. HLA class I and class II types, where available, came from metadata supplied by the sample provider rather than from assay-based typing.

Whole blood was collected in K2EDTA tubes by collaborating institutions according to the institutions' own protocols. Collaborator samples were shipped for TCRbeta analysis as frozen whole blood, isolated PBMCs, or DNA extracted from either sample type. What the study reported, not specific to this receptor: How much clinical and demographic metadata was included differed by source and by participant, and the metadata was provided uncurated.

This TCR came from a human donor in a cohort sampled during active COVID-19. Sequencing was done on a sample of peripheral blood.

The CDR3 in this case is CASSLTGADRVLYNEQFF. In nucleotides, the sequence is TGTGCCAGCAGCTTAACAGGGGCTGACAGGGTCCTCTACAATGAGCAGTTCTTC. The sequence links TRBV7-3 to TRBJ2-1; the central 7 bases match TRBD1. Including the terminal cysteine and phenylalanine, the CDR3 comprises 18 residues. The sequence is cut down to CDR3 DNA, 54 bases in frame from base 1. Via the germline V gene, CDR1 is SGHTA and CDR2 FQGTGA. V loses 0 bases at its end and J loses 3 bases; junction bases beyond the gene matches: 11.